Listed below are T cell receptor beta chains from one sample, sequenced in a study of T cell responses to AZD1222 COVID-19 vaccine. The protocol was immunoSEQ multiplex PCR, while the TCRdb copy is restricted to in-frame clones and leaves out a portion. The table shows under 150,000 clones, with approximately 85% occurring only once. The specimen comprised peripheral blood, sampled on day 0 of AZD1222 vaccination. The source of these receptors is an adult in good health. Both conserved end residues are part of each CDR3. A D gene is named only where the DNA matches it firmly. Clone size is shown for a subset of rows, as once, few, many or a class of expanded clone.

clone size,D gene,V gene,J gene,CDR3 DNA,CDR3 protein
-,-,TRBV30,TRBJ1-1,TGTGCCTGGGCGAGAAGAGGACTCCCGAACACTGAAGCTTTCTTT,CAWARRGLPNTEAFF
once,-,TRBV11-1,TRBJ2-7,TGTGCCAGCAGCACCTGGGGGGCGAGCTCCTACGAGCAGTACTTC,CASSTWGASSYEQYF
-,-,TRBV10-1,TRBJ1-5,TGCGCCAGCAGGGACCGGGATAAGGATAGCAATCAGCCCCAGCATTTT,CASRDRDKDSNQPQHF
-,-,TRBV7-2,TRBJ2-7,TGTGCCAGCAGCCTCAACAATCCGGCCTACGAGCAGTACTTC,CASSLNNPAYEQYF
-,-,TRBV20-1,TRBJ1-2,TGCAGTGCTAGTGGCGGCAGAGAGTATGGCTACACCTTC,CSASGGREYGYTF
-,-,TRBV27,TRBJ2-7,TGTGCCAGCAGTTCCGCATTTACCTACGAGCAGTACTTC,CASSSAFTYEQYF
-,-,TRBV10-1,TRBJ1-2,TGCGCCAGCAGTGAGTCGGTACAGGAAGGCTACACCTTC,CASSESVQEGYTF
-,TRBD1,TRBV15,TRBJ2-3,TGTGCCACCAGCATAGACAGGGGAGAGAGCACAGATACGCAGTATTTT,CATSIDRGESTDTQYF
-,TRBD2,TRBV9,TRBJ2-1,TGTGCCAGCAGCGTAGGGGGACTACCGTACAATGAGCAGTTCTTC,CASSVGGLPYNEQFF
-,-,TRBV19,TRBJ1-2,TGTGCCAGTAACCCCGGGACGTCCACTAACTATGGCTACACCTTC,CASNPGTSTNYGYTF
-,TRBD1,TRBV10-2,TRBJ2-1,TGCGCCAGCAGTGAGAATTCCGGGACAGGGAGAGAGAATGAGCAGTTCTTC,CASSENSGTGRENEQFF
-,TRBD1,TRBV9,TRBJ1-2,TGTGCCAGCAGCGTATATCGGGACAGGGCCGTCTATGGCTACACCTTC,CASSVYRDRAVYGYTF
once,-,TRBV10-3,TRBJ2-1,TGTGCCATCAAAGCGAGCTCCTACAATGAGCAGTTCTTC,CAIKASSYNEQFF
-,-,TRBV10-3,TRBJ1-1,TGTGCCATCCGCAATACAGGGAAATCTGAAGCTTTCTTT,CAIRNTGKSEAFF
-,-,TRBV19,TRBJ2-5,TGTGCCAGTAGTATAAGGTTGGGTTGGGGGCGGGAGACCCAGTACTTC,CASSIRLGWGRETQYF
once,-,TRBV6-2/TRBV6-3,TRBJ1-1,TGTGCCAGCAGTTATGGAGGGGTCAGTGGGGAAGCTTTCTTT,CASSYGGVSGEAFF
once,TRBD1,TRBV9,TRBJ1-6,TGTGCCAGCAGTCCCGGGACAGGGGATTCACCCCTCCACTTT,CASSPGTGDSPLHF
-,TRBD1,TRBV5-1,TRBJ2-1,TGCGCCAGCAGCTTACGCCCCACGGGACAGGGGGCTTACAATGAGCAGTTCTTC,CASSLRPTGQGAYNEQFF
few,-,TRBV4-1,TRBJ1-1,TGCGCCAGCAGCGAGCAATTGAGCGGCAGGGGAGGGGCTTTCTTT,CASSEQLSGRGGAFF
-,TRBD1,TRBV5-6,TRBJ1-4,TGTGCCAGCAGCTTGGCGGGACAGGGCGGAGAGGAACGAGAAAAACTGTTTTTT,CASSLAGQGGEEREKLFF
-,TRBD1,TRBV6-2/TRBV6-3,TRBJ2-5,TGTGCCAGCAGTTACTCCGACAGGGCCCGCCAAGAGACCCAGTACTTC,CASSYSDRARQETQYF
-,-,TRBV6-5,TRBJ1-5,TGTGCCAGCAGGTTATATGATAATCAGCCCCAGCATTTT,CASRLYDNQPQHF
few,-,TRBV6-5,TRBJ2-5,TGTGCCAGCAGGGATACTACGGGGCAGACCCAGTACTTC,CASRDTTGQTQYF
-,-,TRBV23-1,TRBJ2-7,TGCGCCAGCAGCCAGAAACAGACCCTCCCCTACGAGCAGTACTTC,CASSQKQTLPYEQYF
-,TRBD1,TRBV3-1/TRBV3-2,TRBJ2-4,TGTGCCAGCAGCCGGGGGACAGGGTTACACTTC,CASSRGTGLHF
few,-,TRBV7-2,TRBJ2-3,TGTGCCAGCAGCTGGAGGAGCACAGATACGCAGTATTTT,CASSWRSTDTQYF
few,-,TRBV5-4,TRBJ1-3,TGTGCCAGCAGCTTGGGCGTAACGTACGCGGGAAACACCATATATTTT,CASSLGVTYAGNTIYF
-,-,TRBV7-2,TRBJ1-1,TGTGCCAGCAGCTTAGGTTACAGGGCGAAAACTGAAGCTTTCTTT,CASSLGYRAKTEAFF
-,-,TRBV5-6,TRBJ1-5,TGTGCCAGCAGAATCCGTCCCGCCGAAGATGACAATCAGCCCCAGCATTTT,CASRIRPAEDDNQPQHF
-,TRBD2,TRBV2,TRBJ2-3,TGTGCCAGCAGTCGAGGGACTAGCGGGTCTGTCACAGATACGCAGTATTTT,CASSRGTSGSVTDTQYF
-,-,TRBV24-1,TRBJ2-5,TGTGCCACCAGTGAGAGGACGGGCGGAGAGACCCAGTACTTC,CATSERTGGETQYF
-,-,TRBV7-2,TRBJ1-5,TGTGCCAGCAGCCCCCAGGGGCAGGGCAATCAGCCCCAGCATTTT,CASSPQGQGNQPQHF
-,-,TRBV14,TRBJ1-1,TGTGCCAGCAGCCCATCCGGGTCACCAGGGAGGAACACTGAAGCTTTCTTT,CASSPSGSPGRNTEAFF
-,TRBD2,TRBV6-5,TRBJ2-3,TGTGCCAGCAGTTACTCTACTAGCGGAAGCACAGATACGCAGTATTTT,CASSYSTSGSTDTQYF
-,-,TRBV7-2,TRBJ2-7,TGTGCCAGCAGCTTGGAGCGGATTAACTCCTACGAGCAGTACTTC,CASSLERINSYEQYF
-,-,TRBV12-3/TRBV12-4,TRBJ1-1,TGTGCCAGCAGTTTAGTGAGGTTTTCTGAAGCTTTCTTT,CASSLVRFSEAFF
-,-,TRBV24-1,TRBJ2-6,TGTGCCACCGAGTCTGGGGCCAACGTCCTGACTTTC,CATESGANVLTF
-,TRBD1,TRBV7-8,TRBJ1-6,TGTGCCAGCACCCCCCGGACAGGGAATATTAATTCACCCCTCCACTTT,CASTPRTGNINSPLHF
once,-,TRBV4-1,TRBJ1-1,TGCGCCAGCAGCCAAGTGGAAAAGAGTACCCACACTGAAGCTTTCTTT,CASSQVEKSTHTEAFF
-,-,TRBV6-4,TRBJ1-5,TGTGCCAGCATTCCGAACGCCCGGTATAGCAATCAGCCCCAGCATTTT,CASIPNARYSNQPQHF
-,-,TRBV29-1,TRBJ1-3,TGCAGCGTTCGTCGGATCTCTGGAAACACCATATATTTT,CSVRRISGNTIYF
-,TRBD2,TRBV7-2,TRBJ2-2,TGTGCCAGCAGCTCAACTAGCGGGACGGGGGAGCTGTTTTTT,CASSSTSGTGELFF
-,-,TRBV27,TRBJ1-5,TGTGCCAGCAGGGGCCCCTACGCCCCCAATCAGCCCCAGCATTTT,CASRGPYAPNQPQHF
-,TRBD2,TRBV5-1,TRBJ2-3,TGCGCCAGCAGACCAAGCGGGGCCCCTGTGGATACGCAGTATTTT,CASRPSGAPVDTQYF
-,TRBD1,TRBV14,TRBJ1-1,TGTGCCAGCAGCCATAGAGGTGGACAGGGGTTGGCGTACACTGAAGCTTTCTTT,CASSHRGGQGLAYTEAFF
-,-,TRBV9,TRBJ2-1,TGTGCCAGCAGCGTAGACGACAATGAGCAGTTCTTC,CASSVDDNEQFF
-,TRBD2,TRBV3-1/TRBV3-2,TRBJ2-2,TGTGCCAGCAGCCAAGACCAGACTAGCGACCGTGACACCGGGGAGCTGTTTTTT,CASSQDQTSDRDTGELFF
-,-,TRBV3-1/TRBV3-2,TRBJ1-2,TGTGCCAGCAGCCAAGTGACAGTGGGTGGCTACACCTTC,CASSQVTVGGYTF
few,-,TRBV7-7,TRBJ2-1,TGTGCTAGCAGCTTCGGGCTAGACGGGTACAATGAGCAGTTCTTC,CASSFGLDGYNEQFF
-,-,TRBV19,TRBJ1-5,TGTGCCAGTAGTATAGGCATTAGCAATCAGCCCCAGCATTTT,CASSIGISNQPQHF
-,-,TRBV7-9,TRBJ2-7,TGTGCCAGCAGCTTAGTAGGGGTGAACGAGCAGTACTTC,CASSLVGVNEQYF
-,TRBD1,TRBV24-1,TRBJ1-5,TGTGCCACCAGTGACGCTGGGACAGGGTCGAATCAGCCCCAGCATTTT,CATSDAGTGSNQPQHF
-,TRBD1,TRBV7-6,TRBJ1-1,TGTGCCAGCAGCTTAGCTCAAGCGGACAGGGGGGCTCACACTGAAGCTTTCTTT,CASSLAQADRGAHTEAFF
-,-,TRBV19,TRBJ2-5,TGTGCCAGTAGACCGGGGGGAACCAGGGGGCGGGAGACCCAGTACTTC,CASRPGGTRGRETQYF
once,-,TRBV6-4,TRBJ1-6,TGTGCCAGCAGTTACCAAGACAGAGAAGGGCCGAATTCACCCCTCCACTTT,CASSYQDREGPNSPLHF
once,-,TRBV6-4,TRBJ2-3,TGTGCCAGCAGTGTCCAGCTTACAGATACGCAGTATTTT,CASSVQLTDTQYF
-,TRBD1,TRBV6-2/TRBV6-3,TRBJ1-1,TGTGCCAGCAGCCGGACAGGGGGGAACACTGAAGCTTTCTTT,CASSRTGGNTEAFF
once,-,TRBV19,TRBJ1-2,TGTGCCAGTTCAAGACAGCCTACGAACTATGGCTACACCTTC,CASSRQPTNYGYTF
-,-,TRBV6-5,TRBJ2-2,TGTGCCAGCAGTATTAGGATTCTGGCCGGGGAGCTGTTTTTT,CASSIRILAGELFF